This is a list of T cell receptor beta chains from one sample in a study of T cell responses to AZD1222 COVID-19 vaccine. TCRdb keeps only in-frame clones here, not all; method: immunoSEQ multiplex PCR. The data hold around 160,000 clones, with around 93% observed a single time. The specimen was peripheral blood, collected on day 0 of AZD1222 vaccination. The receptors were sampled from an adult in good health. The CDR3 runs from the conserved cysteine through the conserved F or W. The order of the fields is J gene, clone size, D gene, V gene, CDR3 protein, CDR3 DNA. A D gene is named only where the DNA matches it firmly. Some rows mark clone size as missing; the rest say once, few, many or name a class of expanded clone.

TRBJ2-2	.	TRBD2	TRBV5-4	CASSPGLASAGELFF	TGTGCCAGCAGCCCGGGACTAGCGTCGGCCGGGGAGCTGTTTTTT
TRBJ1-5	.	.	TRBV10-3	CAISESGGNQPQHF	TGTGCCATCAGTGAGAGTGGGGGAAATCAGCCCCAGCATTTT
TRBJ1-2	.	.	TRBV6-5	CASRDLAYGYTF	TGTGCCAGCAGGGACCTAGCCTATGGCTACACCTTC
TRBJ1-5	.	.	TRBV27	CASSLSGGAGNQPQHF	TGTGCCAGCAGTTTATCGGGGGGCGCGGGCAATCAGCCCCAGCATTTT
TRBJ2-1	.	TRBD2	TRBV7-9	CASSLQRENRNEQFF	TGTGCCAGCAGCTTGCAGCGGGAGAACCGTAATGAGCAGTTCTTC
TRBJ2-7	.	.	TRBV5-6	CASNFMGLADYEQYF	TGTGCCAGCAACTTCATGGGTCTAGCAGACTACGAGCAGTACTTC
TRBJ1-2	.	TRBD1	TRBV7-2	CASSPERQGRSYGYTF	TGTGCCAGCAGCCCAGAACGACAGGGGAGGTCTTATGGCTACACCTTC
TRBJ1-1	.	.	TRBV30	CAWSVLGNTEAFF	TGTGCCTGGAGTGTGTTGGGTAACACTGAAGCTTTCTTT
TRBJ2-7	few	.	TRBV11-2	CASSRVGEQYF	TGTGCCAGCAGCCGTGTGGGCGAGCAGTACTTC
TRBJ1-4	.	TRBD1	TRBV5-1	CASSPGQGTNEKLFF	TGCGCCAGCAGCCCAGGACAGGGGACGAATGAAAAACTGTTTTTT
TRBJ1-2	.	TRBD1	TRBV12-3/TRBV12-4	CASSLPPGGGYTF	TGTGCCAGCAGTCTACCCCCAGGGGGCGGCTACACCTTC
TRBJ1-2	.	.	TRBV12-3/TRBV12-4	CASSFDYGYTF	TGTGCCAGCAGTTTCGACTATGGCTACACCTTC
TRBJ1-1	.	.	TRBV18	CASSPIVGQPFTEAFF	TGTGCCAGCTCACCAATTGTCGGACAGCCCTTCACTGAAGCTTTCTTT
TRBJ1-6	.	TRBD1	TRBV3-1/TRBV3-2	CASSLTGTGPLPLHF	TGTGCCAGCAGCCTAACCGGGACAGGGCCCCTACCCCTCCACTTT
TRBJ2-1	.	TRBD2	TRBV9	CASSSRTSFNEQFF	TGTGCCAGCAGCTCTCGGACTAGTTTCAATGAGCAGTTCTTC
TRBJ2-5	.	TRBD2	TRBV18	CASSTGLAGASETQYF	TGTGCCAGCTCAACGGGACTAGCGGGAGCATCAGAGACCCAGTACTTC
TRBJ2-5	.	.	TRBV27	CASSLVRQETQYF	TGTGCCAGCAGTTTGGTCAGGCAAGAGACCCAGTACTTC
TRBJ2-1	.	.	TRBV13	CASSLGYRDREQFF	TGTGCCAGCAGCTTAGGGTATAGAGACAGAGAGCAGTTCTTC
TRBJ1-2	.	.	TRBV10-3	CAISGEGAYGYTF	TGTGCCATCAGTGGGGAGGGTGCCTATGGCTACACCTTC
TRBJ2-7	.	.	TRBV3-1/TRBV3-2	CASSPYLPEDPGGGEQYF	TGTGCCAGCAGCCCCTACCTCCCCGAGGATCCCGGGGGCGGCGAGCAGTACTTC
TRBJ1-4	.	TRBD1	TRBV7-9	CASSPGQGEEKLFF	TGTGCCAGCAGCCCCGGACAGGGGGAGGAAAAACTGTTTTTT
TRBJ1-4	.	.	TRBV5-1	CASSLGQSEKLFF	TGCGCCAGCAGCTTGGGCCAGAGTGAAAAACTGTTTTTT
TRBJ2-1	.	.	TRBV4-1	CASSQDLDEQFF	TGCGCCAGCAGCCAAGATCTTGATGAGCAGTTCTTC
TRBJ2-1	.	.	TRBV29-1	CSVGPRDSMEKEQFF	TGCAGCGTTGGGCCCCGGGACTCCATGGAGAAAGAGCAGTTCTTC
TRBJ2-7	.	.	TRBV29-1	CSVADYEQYF	TGCAGCGTTGCGGACTACGAGCAGTACTTC
TRBJ2-1	.	TRBD2	TRBV2	CASTTRDFSSGRGNEQFF	TGTGCCAGCACCACCCGGGATTTCTCAAGCGGGAGAGGAAATGAGCAGTTCTTC
TRBJ2-1	.	.	TRBV7-9	CASSFPSRYNEQFF	TGTGCCAGCAGCTTTCCCTCCCGCTACAATGAGCAGTTCTTC
TRBJ1-2	.	TRBD1	TRBV18	CASSPVQGADGYTF	TGTGCCAGCTCACCAGTACAGGGGGCGGATGGCTACACCTTC